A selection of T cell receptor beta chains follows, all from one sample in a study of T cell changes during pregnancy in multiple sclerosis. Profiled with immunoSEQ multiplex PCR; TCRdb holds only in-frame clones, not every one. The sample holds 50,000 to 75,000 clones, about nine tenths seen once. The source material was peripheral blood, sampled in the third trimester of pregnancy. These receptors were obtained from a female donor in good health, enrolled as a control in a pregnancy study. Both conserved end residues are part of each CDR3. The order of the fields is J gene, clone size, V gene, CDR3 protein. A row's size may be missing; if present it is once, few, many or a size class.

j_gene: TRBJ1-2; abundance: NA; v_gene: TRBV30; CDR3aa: CAWSVHLGLDGYTF
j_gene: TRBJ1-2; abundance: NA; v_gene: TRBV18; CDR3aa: CASSPVIGTGVDGYTF
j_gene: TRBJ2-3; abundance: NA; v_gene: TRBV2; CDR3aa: CASSALLVGVDTQYF
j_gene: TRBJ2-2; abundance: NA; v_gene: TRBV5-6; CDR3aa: CASSGGAHSNTGELFF
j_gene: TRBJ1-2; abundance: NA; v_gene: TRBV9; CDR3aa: CASSVGDNPNYGYTF
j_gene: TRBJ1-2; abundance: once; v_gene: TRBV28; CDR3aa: CASSFRSRYPYGYTF
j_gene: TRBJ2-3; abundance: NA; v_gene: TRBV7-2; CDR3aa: CASSLQTAGGGTQYF
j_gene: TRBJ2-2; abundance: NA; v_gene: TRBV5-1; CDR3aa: CASSQGGNTGELFF
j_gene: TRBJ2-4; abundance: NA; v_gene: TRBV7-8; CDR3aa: CASSLGAGVVKNIQYF
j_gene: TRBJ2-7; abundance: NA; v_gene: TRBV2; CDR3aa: CASRGTSGRGEQYF
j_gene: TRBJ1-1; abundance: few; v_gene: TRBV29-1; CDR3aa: CSVRDSSFEAFF
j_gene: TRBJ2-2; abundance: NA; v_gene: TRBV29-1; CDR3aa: CSGGLAGVGGGELFF
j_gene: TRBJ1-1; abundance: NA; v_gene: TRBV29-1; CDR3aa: CSAGQGMNTEAFF
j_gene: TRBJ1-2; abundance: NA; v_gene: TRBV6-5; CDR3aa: CASSYGQGSHGYTF
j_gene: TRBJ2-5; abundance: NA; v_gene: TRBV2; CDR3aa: CASTGGLAETQYF
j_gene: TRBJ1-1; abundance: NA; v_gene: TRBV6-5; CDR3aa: CASSSGGWENTEAFF
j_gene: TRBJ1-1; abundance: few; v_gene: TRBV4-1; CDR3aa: CASSRGPAGDTEAFF
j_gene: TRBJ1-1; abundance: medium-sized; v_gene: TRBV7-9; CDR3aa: CASSAGGDVTEAFF
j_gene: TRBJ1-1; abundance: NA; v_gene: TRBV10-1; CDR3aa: CASPDTPRGTEAFF
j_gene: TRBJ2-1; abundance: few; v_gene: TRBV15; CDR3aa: CATSRGGPGLAGKGNEQFF
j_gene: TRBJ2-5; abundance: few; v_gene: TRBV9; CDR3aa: CASSVVGRTRWETQYF
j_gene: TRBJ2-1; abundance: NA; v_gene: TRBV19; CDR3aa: CATDGGATYNEQFF
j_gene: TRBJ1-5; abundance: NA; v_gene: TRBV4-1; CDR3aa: CASSQDRGSGQPQHF
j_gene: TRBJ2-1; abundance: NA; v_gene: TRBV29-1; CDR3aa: CSVALGQGSYNEQFF
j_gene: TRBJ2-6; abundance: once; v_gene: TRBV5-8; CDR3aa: CASSFRRSGANVLTF
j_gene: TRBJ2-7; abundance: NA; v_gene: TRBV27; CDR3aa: CASSPGDSTYEQYF
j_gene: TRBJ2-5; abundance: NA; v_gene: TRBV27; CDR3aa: CASSLQGEETQYF
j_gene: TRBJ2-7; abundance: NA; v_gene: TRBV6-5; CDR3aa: CASSYLSGTGTEYF
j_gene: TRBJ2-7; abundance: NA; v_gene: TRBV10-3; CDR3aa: CAISETLGSGTYEQYF